This T cell receptor beta chain originates from a study of blood T cell repertoires in COVID-19. Sequencing was performed with immunoSEQ multiplex PCR; in TCRdb, only in-frame clones are kept and a portion is missing. This sample has under 150,000 clones, with more than 65% found just once. The origin of this receptor is a man aged 55-75 years with acute or convalescent COVID-19. The sequenced material came from peripheral blood.

The CDR3 sequence: CASSRSGGIVTDTQYF. The CDR3 coding sequence is TGTGCCAGCAGCCGTTCAGGGGGGATCGTAACAGATACGCAGTATTTT. V gene TRBV7-9 combines with J gene TRBJ2-3; maybe TRBD1 (7 bases). Trimming left V 5 bases short and J 3 bases short, with 18 bases between. CDR1 is SEHNR, CDR2 FQNEAQ, per germline (reference sequence). This CDR3 spans 16 amino acids.